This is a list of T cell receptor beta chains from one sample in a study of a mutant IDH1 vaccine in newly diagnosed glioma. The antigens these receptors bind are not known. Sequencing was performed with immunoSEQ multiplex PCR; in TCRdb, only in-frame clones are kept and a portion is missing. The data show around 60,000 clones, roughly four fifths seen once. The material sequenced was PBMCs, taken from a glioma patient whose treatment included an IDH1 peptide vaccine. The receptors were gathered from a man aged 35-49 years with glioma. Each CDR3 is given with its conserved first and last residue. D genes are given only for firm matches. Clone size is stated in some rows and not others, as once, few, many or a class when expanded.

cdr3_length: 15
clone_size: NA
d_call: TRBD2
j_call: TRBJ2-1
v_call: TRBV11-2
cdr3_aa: CASIPPRGVHNEQFF
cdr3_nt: TGTGCCAGCATACCACCCCGGGGGGTCCACAATGAGCAGTTCTTC

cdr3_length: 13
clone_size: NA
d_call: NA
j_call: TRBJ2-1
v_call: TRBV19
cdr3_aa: CAGVEGTYNEQFF
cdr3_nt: TGTGCCGGCGTAGAAGGGACTTACAATGAGCAGTTCTTC

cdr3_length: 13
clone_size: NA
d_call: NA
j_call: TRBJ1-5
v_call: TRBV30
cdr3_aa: CAWSPGANQPQHF
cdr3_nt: TGTGCCTGGAGTCCAGGGGCAAATCAGCCCCAGCATTTT

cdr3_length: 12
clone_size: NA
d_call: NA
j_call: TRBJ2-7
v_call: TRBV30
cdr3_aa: CAWSVRGGEQYF
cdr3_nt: TGTGCCTGGAGTGTACGAGGGGGCGAGCAGTACTTC

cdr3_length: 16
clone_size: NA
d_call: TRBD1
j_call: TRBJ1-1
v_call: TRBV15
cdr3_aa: CATSRDTGGWYTEAFF
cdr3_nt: TGTGCCACCAGCAGAGATACAGGGGGCTGGTACACTGAAGCTTTCTTT

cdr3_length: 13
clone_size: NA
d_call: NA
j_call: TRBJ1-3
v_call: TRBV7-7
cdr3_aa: CASSPSTGNTIYF
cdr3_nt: TGTGCTAGCAGCCCGTCTACCGGAAACACCATATATTTT

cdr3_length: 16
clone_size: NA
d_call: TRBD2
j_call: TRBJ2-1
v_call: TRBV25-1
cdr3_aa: CASSDSLGLAGNEQFF
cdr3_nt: TGTGCCAGCAGTGACTCCCTGGGACTAGCGGGAAATGAGCAGTTCTTC

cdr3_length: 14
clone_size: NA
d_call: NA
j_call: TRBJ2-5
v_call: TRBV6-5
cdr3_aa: CASSYMGPKGPQYF
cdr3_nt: TGTGCCAGCAGTTATATGGGACCCAAAGGGCCCCAGTACTTC

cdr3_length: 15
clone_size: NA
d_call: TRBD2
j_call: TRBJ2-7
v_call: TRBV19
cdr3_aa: CASSITAGSSYEQYF
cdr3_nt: TGTGCCAGTAGTATAACAGCGGGGAGCTCCTACGAGCAGTACTTC

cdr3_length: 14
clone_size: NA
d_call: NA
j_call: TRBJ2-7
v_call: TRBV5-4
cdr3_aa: CASSPTSPSYEQYF
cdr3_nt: TGTGCCAGCAGCCCCACTAGTCCGTCCTACGAGCAGTACTTC

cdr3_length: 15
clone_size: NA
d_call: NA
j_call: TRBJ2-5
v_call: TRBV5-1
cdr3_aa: CASSLVGLFQETQYF
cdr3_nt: TGCGCCAGCAGCTTGGTCGGACTATTCCAAGAGACCCAGTACTTC

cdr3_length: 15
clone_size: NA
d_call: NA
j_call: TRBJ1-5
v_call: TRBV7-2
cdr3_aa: CASSLEGLSNQPQHF
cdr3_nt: TGTGCCAGCAGCTTAGAGGGGCTTAGCAATCAGCCCCAGCATTTT

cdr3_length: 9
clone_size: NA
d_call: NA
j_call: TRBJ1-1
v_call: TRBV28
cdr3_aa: CATEGEAFF
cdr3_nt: TGTGCCACCGAGGGTGAAGCTTTCTTT

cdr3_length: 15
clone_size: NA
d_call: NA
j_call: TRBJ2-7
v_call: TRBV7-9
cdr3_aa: CASSHAEGVGYEQYF
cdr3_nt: TGTGCCAGCAGCCACGCCGAAGGGGTAGGGTACGAGCAGTACTTC

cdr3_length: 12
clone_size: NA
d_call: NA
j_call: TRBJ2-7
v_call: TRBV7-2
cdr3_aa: CASSSDSPEQYF
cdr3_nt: TGTGCCAGCAGCTCCGATAGTCCCGAGCAGTACTTC

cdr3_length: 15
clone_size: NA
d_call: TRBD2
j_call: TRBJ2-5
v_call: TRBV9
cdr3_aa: CASSPSGGSVETQYF
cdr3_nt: TGTGCCAGCAGCCCTAGCGGGGGATCCGTAGAGACCCAGTACTTC

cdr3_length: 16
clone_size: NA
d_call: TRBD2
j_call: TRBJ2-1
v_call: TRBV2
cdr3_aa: CATRPSRLAANNEQFF
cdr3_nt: TGTGCCACCCGGCCCTCTCGACTAGCGGCTAACAATGAGCAGTTCTTC

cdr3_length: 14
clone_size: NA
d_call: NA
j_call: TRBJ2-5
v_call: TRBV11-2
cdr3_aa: CASSLSPGEVTQYF
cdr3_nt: TGTGCCAGCAGCTTATCCCCGGGGGAAGTGACCCAGTACTTC

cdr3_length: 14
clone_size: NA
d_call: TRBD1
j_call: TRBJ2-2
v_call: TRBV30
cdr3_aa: CAWHGTGVTGELFF
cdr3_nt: TGTGCCTGGCACGGGACAGGGGTCACCGGGGAGCTGTTTTTT

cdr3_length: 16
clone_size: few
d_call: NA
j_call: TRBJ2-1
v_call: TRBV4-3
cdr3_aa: CASSLEGAGGRGEQFF
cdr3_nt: TGCGCCAGCAGCTTGGAGGGGGCGGGAGGCCGGGGTGAGCAGTTCTTC

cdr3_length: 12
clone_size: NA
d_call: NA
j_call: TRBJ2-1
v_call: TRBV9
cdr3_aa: CASSVLLGEQFF
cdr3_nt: TGTGCCAGCAGCGTACTTCTGGGTGAGCAGTTCTTC

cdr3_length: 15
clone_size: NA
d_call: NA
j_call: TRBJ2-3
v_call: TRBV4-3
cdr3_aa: CASSQESVRTDTQYF
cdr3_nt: TGCGCCAGCAGCCAAGAGTCCGTCAGGACAGATACGCAGTATTTT

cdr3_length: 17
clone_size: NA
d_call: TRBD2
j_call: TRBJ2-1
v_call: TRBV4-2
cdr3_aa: CASSQEGTSGRLNEQFF
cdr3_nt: TGTGCCAGCAGCCAAGAAGGGACTAGCGGGAGACTAAATGAGCAGTTCTTC

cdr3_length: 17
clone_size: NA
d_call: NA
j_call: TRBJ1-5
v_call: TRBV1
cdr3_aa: CTSSLGTGGNSNQPQHF
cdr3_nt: TGCACCAGCAGCCTTGGGACAGGGGGGAATAGCAATCAGCCCCAGCATTTT

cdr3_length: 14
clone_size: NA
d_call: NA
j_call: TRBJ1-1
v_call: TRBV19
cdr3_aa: CASSFHQGYTEAFF
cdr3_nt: TGTGCCAGTAGCTTTCACCAGGGTTACACTGAAGCTTTCTTT

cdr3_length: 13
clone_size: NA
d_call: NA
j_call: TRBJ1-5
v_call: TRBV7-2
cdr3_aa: CASSLLHNQPQHF
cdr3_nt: TGTGCCAGCAGCTTGCTGCACAATCAGCCCCAGCATTTT

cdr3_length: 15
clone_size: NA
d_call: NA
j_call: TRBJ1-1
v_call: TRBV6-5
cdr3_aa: CASSYHAGRNTEAFF
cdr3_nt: TGTGCCAGCAGTTACCACGCAGGGCGGAACACTGAAGCTTTCTTT

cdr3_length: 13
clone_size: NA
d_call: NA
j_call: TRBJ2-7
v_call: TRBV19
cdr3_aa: CATRNRDTREQYF
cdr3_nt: TGTGCCACCAGAAACAGGGATACGCGAGAGCAGTACTTC

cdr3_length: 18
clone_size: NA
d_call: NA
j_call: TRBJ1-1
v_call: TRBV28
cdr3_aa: CASSSPRGTRSSNTEAFF
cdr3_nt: TGTGCCAGCAGTTCGCCTAGGGGGACAAGAAGCTCGAACACTGAAGCTTTCTTT

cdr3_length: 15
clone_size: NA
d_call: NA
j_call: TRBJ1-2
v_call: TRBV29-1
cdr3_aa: CSVVASEAGNYGYTF
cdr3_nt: TGCAGCGTTGTAGCTTCAGAGGCAGGGAACTATGGCTACACCTTC

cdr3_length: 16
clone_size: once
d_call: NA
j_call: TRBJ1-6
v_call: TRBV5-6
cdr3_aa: CASSSFVRAYNSPLHF
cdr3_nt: TGTGCCAGCAGCTCGTTCGTTAGGGCATATAATTCACCCCTCCACTTT

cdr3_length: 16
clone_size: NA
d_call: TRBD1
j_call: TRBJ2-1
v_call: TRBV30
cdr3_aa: CAWSGGQTRGYNEQFF
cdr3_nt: TGTGCCTGGAGTGGGGGACAGACAAGGGGCTACAATGAGCAGTTCTTC

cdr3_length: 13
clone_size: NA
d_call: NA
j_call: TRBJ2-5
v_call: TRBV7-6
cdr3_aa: CASSIVIQETQYF
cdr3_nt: TGTGCCAGCAGTATAGTGATCCAAGAGACCCAGTACTTC

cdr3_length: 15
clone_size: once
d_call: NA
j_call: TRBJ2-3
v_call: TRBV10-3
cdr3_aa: CAISERTSSTDTQYF
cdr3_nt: TGTGCCATCAGTGAGAGGACGTCTAGCACAGATACGCAGTATTTT

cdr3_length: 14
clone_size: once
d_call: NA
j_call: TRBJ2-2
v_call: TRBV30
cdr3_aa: CAWSSLTGRGELFF
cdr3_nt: TGTGCCTGGAGTTCCCTAACCGGACGGGGGGAGCTGTTTTTT

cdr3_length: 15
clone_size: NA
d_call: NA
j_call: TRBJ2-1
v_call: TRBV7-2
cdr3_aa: CASSPDQASYNEQFF
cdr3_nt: TGTGCCAGCAGCCCGGACCAAGCCTCCTACAATGAGCAGTTCTTC

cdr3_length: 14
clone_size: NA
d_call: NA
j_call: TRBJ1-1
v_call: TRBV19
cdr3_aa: CASTYTGGDTEAFF
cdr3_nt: TGTGCCAGTACCTACACCGGGGGAGACACTGAAGCTTTCTTT

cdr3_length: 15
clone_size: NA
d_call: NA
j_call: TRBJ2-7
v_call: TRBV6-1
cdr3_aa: CASRGGDGETYEQYF
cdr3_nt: TGTGCCAGCAGAGGTGGGGACGGGGAAACCTACGAGCAGTACTTC

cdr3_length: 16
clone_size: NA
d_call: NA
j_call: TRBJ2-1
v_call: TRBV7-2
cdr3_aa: CASSLGGSRSYNEQFF
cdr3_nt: TGTGCCAGCAGCTTAGGAGGGTCTCGGTCCTACAATGAGCAGTTCTTC

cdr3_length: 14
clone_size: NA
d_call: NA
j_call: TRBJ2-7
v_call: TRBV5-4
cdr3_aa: CASSLGAESYEQYF
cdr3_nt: TGTGCCAGCAGCTTGGGGGCAGAAAGTTACGAGCAGTACTTC